This T cell receptor beta chain was captured in a study of OX40 agonist ivuxolimab in advanced cancers. A remark on this clone: Its matching antigen is unknown.

Overall study findings and caveats: The antigen specificity of the peripheral T cells (those that were expanded) was not determined.

The protocol was immunoSEQ multiplex PCR, while the TCRdb copy is restricted to in-frame clones and leaves out a portion. The repertoire holds some 15,000 clones, with about 81% as singletons. After removal of 4 bases from V and 2 bases from J, the junction contained 3 bases not matched to a gene. CDR3 size: 14 residues. The V gene's germline CDR1 is MDHEN and CDR2 SYDVKM. The origin of this receptor is an adult with an advanced solid tumor such as melanoma, head and neck, liver or kidney cancer. The rearrangement uses TRBV28 and TRBJ2-7, with 9 bases matching TRBD1. Material: CD4+ or CD8+ T cells sorted from blood, obtained in a trial of the OX40 agonist ivuxolimab. CDR3: CASSSNRGPYEQYF. CDR3 DNA sequence: TGTGCCAGCAGTTCGAACAGGGGGCCCTACGAGCAGTACTTC.